This TCR beta chain was sequenced during a study of blood T cell repertoires in COVID-19. Turning to the study itself: Researchers got acute and convalescent COVID-19 samples from the United States, Italy and Spain. From T cells, B-cell-depleted T cells, or PBMCs came the material, which was cDNA or gDNA.

Seattle enrolled patients during active infection and tracked them longitudinally. Methods used by the authors: Amplifying reference gene primers gave estimates of nucleated cell counts. The protocol was immunoSEQ multiplex PCR, while the TCRdb copy is restricted to in-frame clones and leaves out a portion. V and J calls and clone size are copied from that table; D and trimming were computed from the DNA. The profile shows 250,000 to 400,000 clones, approximately 87% of them singletons. This receptor was identified in a woman aged 25 to 39 with COVID-19, enrolled during active disease. The sample comprised peripheral blood.

In DNA, the CDR3 is TGTGCCAGCAGCCCTCCTAGCGGGAAGGAGACCCAGTACTTC. Its translation: CASSPPSGKETQYF. This chain connects TRBV2 to TRBJ2-5, with TRBD2 identical over 9 bases. The CDR3 is 14 amino acids. Germline trimming cut 6 bases from V and 5 bases from J; bases unmatched to any gene: 7. Germline CDR1 and CDR2: SNHLY and FYNNEI.